The source of this T cell receptor (beta chain) is a study of shared clonotypes between healthy human individuals. Study results and limitations: Naive CD4 clonotypes overlapped across several donors at approximately 5%. Sampling included only blood; tissue repertoires likely differ.

Details on this clone: What it recognizes is unknown. The same CDR3 also results from other DNA sequences found in this sample.

Donors were Caucasian adults residing in Nashville, Tennessee, USA. Assay used: immunoSEQ multiplex PCR; TCRdb lists only in-frame clones, some missing. The sample contains 1.4 million or so clones, less than 99% of which appear only once. CDR3 length: 15 residues. CDR1 is SGHRS, CDR2 YFSETQ, per germline. V was pared by 0 bases and J by 3 bases, with 1 base of the junction left unmatched. Material: naive CD4+ T cells sorted from blood. Subset of the sample: CD45RA+ positively selected. V usage is TRBV5-1 and J usage is TRBJ2-3; 10 positions match TRBD1. The source of this sequence is a man younger than 40 in good health. The CDR3: CASSLGGQGTDTQYF. In DNA form, the CDR3 reads TGCGCCAGCAGCTTGGGGGGACAGGGGACAGATACGCAGTATTTT.